The rows below give T cell receptor beta chains drawn from one sample of a study of OX40 agonist ivuxolimab in advanced cancers. The assay was immunoSEQ multiplex PCR, and TCRdb's table has in-frame clones only and misses some. The repertoire holds 61,000 or so clones, with under 90% as singletons. Sequences were derived from CD4+ or CD8+ T cells sorted from blood, sampled in a trial of the OX40 agonist ivuxolimab. The receptors here all came from an adult with an advanced solid tumor such as melanoma, head and neck, liver or kidney cancer. Both conserved end residues are part of each CDR3. Fields, in order: J gene, V gene, clone size, D gene, CDR3 DNA, CDR3 protein. The D gene is left open where the match is weak. Clone size is shown for a subset of rows, as once, few, many or a class of expanded clone.

J: TRBJ2-5
V: TRBV18
size: .
D: .
DNA: TGTGCCAGCTCACCGCTTTTCCAAGAGACCCAGTACTTC
CDR3: CASSPLFQETQYF

J: TRBJ1-2
V: TRBV19
size: .
D: .
DNA: TGTGCCAGTAGTAGGGGGGCCGGATCTAACTATGGCTACACCTTC
CDR3: CASSRGAGSNYGYTF

J: TRBJ1-2
V: TRBV2
size: once
D: .
DNA: TGTGCCAGCAGTGTCAGGGGCAGGGCGTATGGCTACACCTTC
CDR3: CASSVRGRAYGYTF

J: TRBJ2-1
V: TRBV7-2
size: .
D: .
DNA: TGTGCCAGCAGTTCGGTCCTTGAGCAGTTCTTC
CDR3: CASSSVLEQFF

J: TRBJ2-3
V: TRBV28
size: once
D: .
DNA: TGTGCCAGCAGTTCCCTTCTCGGGGCTGGGAGATTAGCGGAGTTCACAGATACGCAGTATTTT
CDR3: CASSSLLGAGRLAEFTDTQYF

J: TRBJ2-5
V: TRBV5-1
size: .
D: TRBD2
DNA: TGCGCCAGCAGCTGGGGTACTAGCGGGAGGCGGAGGGGAGAGACCCAGTACTTC
CDR3: CASSWGTSGRRRGETQYF

J: TRBJ1-2
V: TRBV9
size: .
D: .
DNA: TGTGCCAGCAGCGTAGCCAGCTCTAACTATGGCTACACCTTC
CDR3: CASSVASSNYGYTF

J: TRBJ1-4
V: TRBV6-5
size: .
D: .
DNA: TGTGCCAGCAGCAATCAGGGGTTAAATGAAAAACTGTTTTTT
CDR3: CASSNQGLNEKLFF

J: TRBJ1-4
V: TRBV4-2
size: once
D: .
DNA: TGTGCCAGCAGCGAAAGCGAACGAGGGGAAAAACTGTTTTTT
CDR3: CASSESERGEKLFF

J: TRBJ2-5
V: TRBV5-4
size: .
D: .
DNA: TGTGCCAGCAGCTTGGCCGCTAGGAGGGGAGAGACCCAGTACTTC
CDR3: CASSLAARRGETQYF

J: TRBJ1-2
V: TRBV28
size: .
D: TRBD1
DNA: TGTGCCAGCAGTGCACAGGGGGGCGGCTACACCTTC
CDR3: CASSAQGGGYTF

J: TRBJ2-5
V: TRBV11-3
size: .
D: TRBD1
DNA: TGTGCCAGCAGCTATCGAGGGGGCAGGGAGGAGACCCAGTACTTC
CDR3: CASSYRGGREETQYF

J: TRBJ1-6
V: TRBV5-1
size: .
D: TRBD1
DNA: TGCGCCAGCAGACAGGGGGCGGATTCACCCCTCCACTTT
CDR3: CASRQGADSPLHF

J: TRBJ2-3
V: TRBV2
size: .
D: .
DNA: TGTGCCAGCAGTGGGGGGCCCGCTGATACGCAGTATTTT
CDR3: CASSGGPADTQYF

J: TRBJ2-7
V: TRBV15
size: .
D: .
DNA: TGTGCCACCAGCGCGAGCGGGCTTTGGGGAAGTGAGCAGTACTTC
CDR3: CATSASGLWGSEQYF

J: TRBJ2-6
V: TRBV25-1
size: .
D: TRBD1
DNA: TGTGCCAGCAGTCCTCCAGGGGGCGCCAACGTCCTGACTTTC
CDR3: CASSPPGGANVLTF

J: TRBJ2-3
V: TRBV5-4
size: few
D: TRBD2
DNA: TGTGCCAGCAGCTTTGGCGGCGGGAGGGCCCCCGATACGCAGTATTTT
CDR3: CASSFGGGRAPDTQYF

J: TRBJ1-1
V: TRBV4-2
size: .
D: TRBD1
DNA: TGTGCCAGCAGCGGGGGAGGGACAGGGGGCATGAACACTGAAGCTTTCTTT
CDR3: CASSGGGTGGMNTEAFF